The clone carrying this T cell receptor (beta chain) was observed a few times. What it recognizes is unknown. The data stem from a study of T cell repertoires in cytomegalovirus infection. Overall study: Public TCR beta signature analysis indicated the presence of both CMV infection and matching HLA type.

Study observations and caveats: Cumulative public TCR beta family frequency identified CMV carriers with the relevant HLA. The study found HLA-C-restricted CMV-specific TCR beta clonotypes dominating the ex vivo response.

One entry per CDR3 protein results from TCRdb running MiXCR on the reads. The data contain roughly 310,000 distinct CDR3 sequences, about 29% of them singletons. The length of the CDR3 is 14 residues. Germline V lookup: CDR1 MNHNS, CDR2 SASEGT. Between the trimmed V and J ends, which lost 2 bases and 2 bases, there was a span of 10 bases. V is TRBV6-1 and J is TRBJ2-7, with D perhaps matching TRBD1 or TRBD2 (6 bases each). This specimen consisted of cultured PBMCs, obtained from culture after CMV antigen stimulation. The clonotype comes from a human donor in good health (CMV status not recorded). Some clones in this sample may be carry-over from other donors' samples. CDR3 amino acids: CASSEWGATYEQYF. The CDR3, as DNA: TGTGCCAGCAGTGAATGGGGGGCGACCTACGAGCAGTACTTC.